This T cell receptor beta chain is from a study of T cell repertoires in cytomegalovirus infection. Study context: Both recently identified HLA-C-restricted and well-studied HLA-B-restricted CMV epitopes were used in the study. Public TCR beta signatures provided an indication of both CMV infection and a matching HLA type. Regarding the study as a whole: Ex vivo responses were dominated by HLA-C-restricted CMV-specific TCR beta clonotypes. Identification of carriers of CMV plus the relevant HLA was performed using cumulative public TCR beta family frequency.

On this clonotype: Its specificity is not known.

The CDR3 runs 16 residues. The germline CDR1 and CDR2 sequences are LGHNA and YNFKEQ. The trim removed 0 bases at V and 9 bases at J, leaving 6 bases unmatched. A single record per CDR3 protein comes from TCRdb applying MiXCR to the reads. The sample has about a million distinct CDR3 sequences, roughly 31% seen once. The material sequenced was cultured CD8+ T cells from PBMCs, taken from culture after CMV antigen stimulation. This receptor was obtained from a human donor in good health (CMV status not recorded). Some clones in this sample may be carry-over from other donors' samples. This chain links TRBV4-2 with TRBJ2-1, with 12 nucleotides matching TRBD2. The CDR3 nucleotides are TGTGCCAGCAGCCAAGAACTAGCGGGGGGTTGGGGTGAGCAGTTCTTC. Its translation is CASSQELAGGWGEQFF.